Sequencing of this T cell receptor (beta chain) was carried out in a study of CD8+CD57+ T cells in acquired aplastic anemia. Study as a whole: An average of roughly 2.9 ug of DNA was obtained from sorted CD4+ and CD8+ cells. General study points: Sharing between patients and controls was observed for around 30 CD8+ CDR3 sequences.

Germline V gene data show CDR1 as SGHAT and CDR2 as FQNNGV. CDR3 size: 13 residues. The V gene lost 3 bases and the J gene lost 2 bases, with 5 bases spanning the gap. Previously, flow cytometry had revealed CD8+CD57+ cell expansion in the patients chosen for sequencing. Profiling of TCR beta VDJ combinations and CDR3 sequences used genomic DNA as template. Via MiXCR, TCRdb re-called the reads, giving one row per CDR3 protein. The repertoire holds roughly 190,000 distinct CDR3 sequences, with 48% as singletons. As for this clonotype: Its antigen is not identified.

The rearrangement links TRBV11-2 to TRBJ2-1; unclear D gene. Material for sequencing was sorted CD4+, CD8+, or CD8+CD57+ T cells (not recorded which) from PBMCs. The origin of this receptor is a human donor with aplastic anemia. The CDR3 reads CASSFTTYNEQFF. The CDR3 DNA reads TGTGCCAGCAGCTTTACCACCTACAATGAGCAGTTCTTC.